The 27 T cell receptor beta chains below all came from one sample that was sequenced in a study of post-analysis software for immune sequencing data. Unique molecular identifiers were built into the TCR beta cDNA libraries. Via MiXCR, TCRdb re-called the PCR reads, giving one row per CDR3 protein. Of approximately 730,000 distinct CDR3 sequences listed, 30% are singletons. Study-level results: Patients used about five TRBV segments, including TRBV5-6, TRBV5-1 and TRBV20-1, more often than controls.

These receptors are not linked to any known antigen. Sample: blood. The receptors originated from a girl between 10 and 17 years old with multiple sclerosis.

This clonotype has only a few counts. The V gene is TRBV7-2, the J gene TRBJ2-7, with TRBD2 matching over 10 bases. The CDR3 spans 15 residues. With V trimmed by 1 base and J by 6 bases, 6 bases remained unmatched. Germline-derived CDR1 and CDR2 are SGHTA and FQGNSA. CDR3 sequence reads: CASSLGLAGAGEQYF. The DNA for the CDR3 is TGTGCCAGCAGCTTAGGCCTAGCGGGAGCCGGCGAGCAGTACTTC.

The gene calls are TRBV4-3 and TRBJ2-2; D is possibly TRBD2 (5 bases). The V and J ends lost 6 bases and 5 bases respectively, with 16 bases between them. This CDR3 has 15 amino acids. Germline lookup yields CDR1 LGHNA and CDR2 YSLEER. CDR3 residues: CASRPTRGGTGELFF. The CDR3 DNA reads TGCGCCAGCAGACCCACTAGAGGTGGGACCGGGGAGCTGTTTTTT.

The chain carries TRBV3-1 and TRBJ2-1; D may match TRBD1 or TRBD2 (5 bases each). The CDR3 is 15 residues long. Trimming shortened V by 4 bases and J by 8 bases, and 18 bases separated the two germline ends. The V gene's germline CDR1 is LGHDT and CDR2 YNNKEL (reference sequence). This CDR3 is CASSLGPNQIDEQFF. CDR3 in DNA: TGTGCCAGCAGCCTGGGACCGAACCAGATCGATGAGCAGTTCTTC.

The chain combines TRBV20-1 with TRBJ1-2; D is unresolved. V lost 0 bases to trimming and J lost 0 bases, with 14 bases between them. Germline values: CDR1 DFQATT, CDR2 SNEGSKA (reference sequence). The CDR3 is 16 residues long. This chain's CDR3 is CSARDPLLGANYGYTF. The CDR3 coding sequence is TGCAGTGCTAGAGATCCTCTGCTCGGCGCTAACTATGGCTACACCTTC.

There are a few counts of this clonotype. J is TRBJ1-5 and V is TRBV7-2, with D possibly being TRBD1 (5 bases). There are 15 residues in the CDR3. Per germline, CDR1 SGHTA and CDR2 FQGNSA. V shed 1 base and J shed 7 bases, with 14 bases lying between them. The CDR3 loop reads CASSLGGTVRQPQHF. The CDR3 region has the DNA TGTGCCAGCAGCTTAGGCGGGACTGTTCGGCAGCCCCAGCATTTT.

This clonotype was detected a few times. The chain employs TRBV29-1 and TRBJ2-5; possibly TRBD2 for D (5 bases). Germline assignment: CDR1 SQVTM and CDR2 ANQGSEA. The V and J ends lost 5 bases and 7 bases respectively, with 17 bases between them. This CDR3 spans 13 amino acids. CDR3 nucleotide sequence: TGCAGCGTTTTCCCCGGGGATGATGGGACCCAGTACTTC. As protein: CSVFPGDDGTQYF.

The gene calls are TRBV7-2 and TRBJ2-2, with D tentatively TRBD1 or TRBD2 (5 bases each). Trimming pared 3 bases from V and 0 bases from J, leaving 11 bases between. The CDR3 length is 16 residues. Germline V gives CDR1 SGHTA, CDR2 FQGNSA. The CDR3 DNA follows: TGTGCCAGCAGCTTGGGGACCGTCGCGAACACCGGGGAGCTGTTTTTT. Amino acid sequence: CASSLGTVANTGELFF.

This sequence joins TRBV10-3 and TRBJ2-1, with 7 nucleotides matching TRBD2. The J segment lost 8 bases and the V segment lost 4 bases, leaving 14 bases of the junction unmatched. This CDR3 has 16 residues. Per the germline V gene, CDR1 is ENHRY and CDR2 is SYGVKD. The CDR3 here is CAISVVPRGGADEQFF. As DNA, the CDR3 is TGTGCCATCAGTGTAGTTCCCCGCGGGGGAGCGGATGAGCAGTTCTTC.

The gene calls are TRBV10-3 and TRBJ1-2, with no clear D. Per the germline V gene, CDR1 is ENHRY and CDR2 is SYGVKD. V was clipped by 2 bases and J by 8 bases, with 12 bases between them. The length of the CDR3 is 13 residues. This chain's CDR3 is CAISEDGLRGYTF. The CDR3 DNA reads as TGTGCCATCAGTGAGGACGGGTTGAGAGGCTACACCTTC.

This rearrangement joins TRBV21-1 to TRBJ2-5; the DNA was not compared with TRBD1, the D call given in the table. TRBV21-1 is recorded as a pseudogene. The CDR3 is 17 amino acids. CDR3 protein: CASSNGAGTGRQETQYF. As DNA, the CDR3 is TGTGCCAGCAGCAATGGGGCCGGGACAGGGCGGCAAGAGACCCAGTACTTC.

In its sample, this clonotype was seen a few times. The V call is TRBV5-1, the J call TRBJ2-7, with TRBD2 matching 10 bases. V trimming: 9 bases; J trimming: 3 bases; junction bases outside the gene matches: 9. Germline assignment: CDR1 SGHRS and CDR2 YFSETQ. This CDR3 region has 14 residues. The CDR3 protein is CANPRTSGRYEQYF. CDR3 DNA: TGCGCCAACCCGAGGACTAGCGGCCGCTACGAGCAGTACTTC.

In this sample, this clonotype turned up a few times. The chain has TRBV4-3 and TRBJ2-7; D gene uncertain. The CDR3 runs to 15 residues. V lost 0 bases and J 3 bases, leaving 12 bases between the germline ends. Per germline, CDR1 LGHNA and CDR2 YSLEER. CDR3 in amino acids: CASSQDRAPNYEQYF. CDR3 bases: TGCGCCAGCAGCCAAGATCGGGCCCCAAACTACGAGCAGTACTTC.

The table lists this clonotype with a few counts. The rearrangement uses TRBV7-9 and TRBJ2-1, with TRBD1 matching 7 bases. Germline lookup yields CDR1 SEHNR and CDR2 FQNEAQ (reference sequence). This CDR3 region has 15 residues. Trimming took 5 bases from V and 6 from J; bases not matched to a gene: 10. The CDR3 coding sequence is TGTGCCAGCAGCCCTCCAGGGGGAGCCCTCAATGAGCAGTTCTTC. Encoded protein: CASSPPGGALNEQFF.

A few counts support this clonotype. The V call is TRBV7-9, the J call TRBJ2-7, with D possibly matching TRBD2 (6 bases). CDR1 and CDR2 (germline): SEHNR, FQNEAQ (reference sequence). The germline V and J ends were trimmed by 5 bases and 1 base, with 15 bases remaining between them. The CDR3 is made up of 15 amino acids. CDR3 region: CASSHRDSGSYEQYF. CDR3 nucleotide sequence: TGTGCCAGCAGCCACCGGGACTCCGGATCCTACGAGCAGTACTTC.

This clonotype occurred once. The CDR3 sequence: CSARVARGTSPYEQYF. The CDR3, as DNA: TGCAGTGCTAGAGTCGCTCGGGGGACTAGCCCTTACGAGCAGTACTTC. V usage is TRBV20-1 and J usage is TRBJ2-7; 9 positions match TRBD2. V gave up 1 base and J gave up 4 bases; unmatched junction bases: 11. Germline lookup yields CDR1 DFQATT and CDR2 SNEGSKA (reference sequence). This CDR3 has 16 amino acids.

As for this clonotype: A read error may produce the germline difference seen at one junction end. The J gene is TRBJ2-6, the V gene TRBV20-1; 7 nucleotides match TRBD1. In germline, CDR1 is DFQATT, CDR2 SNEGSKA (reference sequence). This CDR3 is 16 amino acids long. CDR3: CSARELTGFGANVPTF. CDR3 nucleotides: TGCAGTGCTAGAGAGCTGACAGGGTTTGGGGCCAACGTCCCGACTTTC.

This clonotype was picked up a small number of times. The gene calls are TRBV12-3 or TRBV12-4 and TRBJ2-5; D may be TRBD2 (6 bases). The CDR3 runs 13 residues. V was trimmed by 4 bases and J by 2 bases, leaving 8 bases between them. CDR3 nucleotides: TGTGCCAGCAGTTGGGACTGGCAAGAGACCCAGTACTTC. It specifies CASSWDWQETQYF.

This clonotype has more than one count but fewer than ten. CDR3 DNA: TGTGCCAGCAGCTCCGCAAGCGGGATCTACGAGCAGTACTTC. Translated, it gives CASSSASGIYEQYF. The rearrangement joins TRBV6-2 or TRBV6-3 to TRBJ2-7, with TRBD2 matching 7 bases. CDR1 and CDR2 from the germline V gene are MNHEY and SVGEGT. This CDR3 has 14 residues. The trim removed 6 bases at V and 3 bases at J, leaving 8 bases unmatched.

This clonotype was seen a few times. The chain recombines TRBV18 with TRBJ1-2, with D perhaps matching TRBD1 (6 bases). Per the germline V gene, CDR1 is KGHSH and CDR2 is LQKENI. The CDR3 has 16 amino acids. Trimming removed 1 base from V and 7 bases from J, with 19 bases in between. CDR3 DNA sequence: TGTGCCAGCTCACCACAAGGGGCAGGGGAGGACGCTGGCTACACCTTC. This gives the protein CASSPQGAGEDAGYTF.

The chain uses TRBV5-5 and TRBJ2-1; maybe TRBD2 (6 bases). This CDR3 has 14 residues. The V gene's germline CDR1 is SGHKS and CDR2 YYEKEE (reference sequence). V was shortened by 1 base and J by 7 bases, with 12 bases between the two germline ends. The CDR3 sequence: CASSLIRAGNEQFF. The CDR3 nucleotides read TGTGCCAGCAGCTTGATCCGGGCGGGAAATGAGCAGTTCTTC.

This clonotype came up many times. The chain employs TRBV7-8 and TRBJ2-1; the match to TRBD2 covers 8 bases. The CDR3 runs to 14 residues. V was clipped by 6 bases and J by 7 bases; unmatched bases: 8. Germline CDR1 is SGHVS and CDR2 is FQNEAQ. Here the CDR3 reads CASSDGLAGNEQFF. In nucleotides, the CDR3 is TGTGCCAGCAGTGACGGGTTAGCGGGAAATGAGCAGTTCTTC.

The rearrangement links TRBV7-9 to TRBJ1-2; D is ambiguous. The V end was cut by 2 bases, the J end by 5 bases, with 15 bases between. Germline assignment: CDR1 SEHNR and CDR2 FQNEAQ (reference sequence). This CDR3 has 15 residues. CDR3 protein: CASSLRRAHSYGYTF. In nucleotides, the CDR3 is TGTGCCAGCAGCTTACGGAGGGCCCATTCGTATGGCTACACCTTC.

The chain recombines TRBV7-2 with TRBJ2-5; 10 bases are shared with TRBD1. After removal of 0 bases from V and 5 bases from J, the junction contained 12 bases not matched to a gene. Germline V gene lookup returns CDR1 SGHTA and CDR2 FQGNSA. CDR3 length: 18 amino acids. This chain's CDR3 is CASSLARSTTGGWETQYF. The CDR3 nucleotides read TGTGCCAGCAGCTTAGCGAGATCAACGACAGGGGGCTGGGAGACCCAGTACTTC. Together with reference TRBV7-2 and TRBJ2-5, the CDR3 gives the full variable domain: GAGVSQSPSNKVTEKGKDVELRCDPISGHTALYWYRQSLGQGLEFLIYFQGNSAPDKSGLPSDRFSAERTGGSVSTLTIQRTQQEDSAVYLCASSLARSTTGGWETQYFGPGTRLLVL.

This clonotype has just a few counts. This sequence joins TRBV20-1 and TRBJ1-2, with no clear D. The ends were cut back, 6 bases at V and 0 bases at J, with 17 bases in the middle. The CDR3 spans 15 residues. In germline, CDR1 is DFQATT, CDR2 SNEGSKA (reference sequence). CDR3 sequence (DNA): TGCAGTGCCTCACACGCGGGCCTAACTAACTATGGCTACACCTTC. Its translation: CSASHAGLTNYGYTF.

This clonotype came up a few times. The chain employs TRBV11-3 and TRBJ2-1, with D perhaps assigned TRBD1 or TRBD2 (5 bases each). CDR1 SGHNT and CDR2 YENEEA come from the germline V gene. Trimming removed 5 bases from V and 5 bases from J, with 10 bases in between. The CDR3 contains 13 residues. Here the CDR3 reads CASSKGPNNEQFF. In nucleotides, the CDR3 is TGTGCCAGCAGCAAGGGACCCAACAATGAGCAGTTCTTC.

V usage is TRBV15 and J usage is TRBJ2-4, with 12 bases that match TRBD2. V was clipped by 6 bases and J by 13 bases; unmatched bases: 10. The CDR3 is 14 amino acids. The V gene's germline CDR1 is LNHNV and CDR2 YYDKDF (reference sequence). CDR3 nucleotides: TGTGCCACCAGTCGCAAACTAGCGGGGGGTGAGCAGTACTTC. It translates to CATSRKLAGGEQYF. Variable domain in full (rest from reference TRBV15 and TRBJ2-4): DAMVIQNPRYQVTQFGKPVTLSCSQTLNHNVMYWYQQKSSQAPKLLFHYYDKDFNNEADTPDNFQSRRPNTSFCFLDIRSPGLGDTAMYLCATSRKLAGGEQYFGAGTRLSVL.

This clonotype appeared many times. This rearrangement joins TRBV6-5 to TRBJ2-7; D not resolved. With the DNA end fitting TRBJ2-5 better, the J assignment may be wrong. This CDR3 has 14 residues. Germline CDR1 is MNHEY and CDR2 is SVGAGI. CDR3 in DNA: TGTGCCAGCAGTCAGCAGGTTCCTTGGGGGACCCAGTACTTC. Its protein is CASSQQVPWGTQYF.